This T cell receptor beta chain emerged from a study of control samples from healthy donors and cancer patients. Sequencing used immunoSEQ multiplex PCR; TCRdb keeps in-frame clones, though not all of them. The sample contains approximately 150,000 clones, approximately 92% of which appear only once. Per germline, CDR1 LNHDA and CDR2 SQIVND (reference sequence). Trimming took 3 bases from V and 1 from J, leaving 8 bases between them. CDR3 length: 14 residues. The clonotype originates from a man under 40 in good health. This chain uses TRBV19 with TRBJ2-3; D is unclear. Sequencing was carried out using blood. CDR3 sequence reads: CASSILDRTDTQYF. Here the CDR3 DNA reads TGTGCCAGTAGTATTCTAGACCGCACAGATACGCAGTATTTT.